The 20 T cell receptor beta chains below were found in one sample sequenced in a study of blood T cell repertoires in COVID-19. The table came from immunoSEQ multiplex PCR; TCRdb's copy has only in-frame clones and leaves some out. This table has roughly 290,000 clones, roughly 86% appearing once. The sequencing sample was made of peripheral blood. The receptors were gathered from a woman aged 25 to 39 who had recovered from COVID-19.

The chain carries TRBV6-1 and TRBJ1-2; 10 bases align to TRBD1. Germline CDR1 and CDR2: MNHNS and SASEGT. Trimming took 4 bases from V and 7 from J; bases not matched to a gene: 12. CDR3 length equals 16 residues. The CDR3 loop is CASSVTGTGVFGGYTF. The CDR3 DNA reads TGTGCCAGCAGTGTAACCGGGACAGGGGTATTCGGTGGCTACACCTTC.

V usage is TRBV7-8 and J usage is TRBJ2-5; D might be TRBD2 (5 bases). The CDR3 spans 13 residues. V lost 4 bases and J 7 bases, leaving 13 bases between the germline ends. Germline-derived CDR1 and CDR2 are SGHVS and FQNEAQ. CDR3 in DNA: TGTGCCAGCAGCTCGGACCGGGGTGGGACCCAGTACTTC. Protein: CASSSDRGGTQYF.

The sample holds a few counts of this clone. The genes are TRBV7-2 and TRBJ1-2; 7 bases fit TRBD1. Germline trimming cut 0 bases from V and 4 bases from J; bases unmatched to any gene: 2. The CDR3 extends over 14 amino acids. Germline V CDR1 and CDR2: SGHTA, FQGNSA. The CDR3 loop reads CASSLARGPYGYTF. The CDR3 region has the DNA TGTGCCAGCAGCTTAGCTAGGGGGCCCTATGGCTACACCTTC.

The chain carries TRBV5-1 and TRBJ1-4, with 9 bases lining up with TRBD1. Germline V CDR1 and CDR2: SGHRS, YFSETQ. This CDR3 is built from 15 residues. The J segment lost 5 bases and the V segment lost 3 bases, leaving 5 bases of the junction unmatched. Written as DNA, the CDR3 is TGCGCCAGCAGCTGGGGACAGGGAGTGAATGAAAAACTGTTTTTT. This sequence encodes CASSWGQGVNEKLFF.

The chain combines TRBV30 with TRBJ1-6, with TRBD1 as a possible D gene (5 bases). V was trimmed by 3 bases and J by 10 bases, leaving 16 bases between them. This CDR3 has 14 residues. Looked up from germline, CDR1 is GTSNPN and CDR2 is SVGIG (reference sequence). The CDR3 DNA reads TGTGCCTGGAGGGTAAGCCCCAGGGAATCACCCCTCCACTTT. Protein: CAWRVSPRESPLHF.

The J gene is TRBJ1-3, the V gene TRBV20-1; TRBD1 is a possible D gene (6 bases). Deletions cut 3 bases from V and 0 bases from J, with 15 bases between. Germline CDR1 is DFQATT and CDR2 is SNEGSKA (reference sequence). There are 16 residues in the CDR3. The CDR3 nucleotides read TGCAGTGCTAGTGATCCGGGGGGGGCCTCTGGAAACACCATATATTTT. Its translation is CSASDPGGASGNTIYF.

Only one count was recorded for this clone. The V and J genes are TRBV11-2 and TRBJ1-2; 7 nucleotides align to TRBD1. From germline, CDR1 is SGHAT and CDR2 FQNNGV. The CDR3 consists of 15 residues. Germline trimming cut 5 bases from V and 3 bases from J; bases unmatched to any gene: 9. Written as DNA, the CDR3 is TGTGCCAGCAGCGTCCGACAGGGTTGGGACTATGGCTACACCTTC. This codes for CASSVRQGWDYGYTF.

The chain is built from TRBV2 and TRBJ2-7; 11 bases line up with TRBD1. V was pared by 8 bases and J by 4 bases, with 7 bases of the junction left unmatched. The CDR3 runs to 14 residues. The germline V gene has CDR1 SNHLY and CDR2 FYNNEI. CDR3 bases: TGTGCCAGCGACTTGGGGACAGGGGGTTACGAGCAGTACTTC. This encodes CASDLGTGGYEQYF.

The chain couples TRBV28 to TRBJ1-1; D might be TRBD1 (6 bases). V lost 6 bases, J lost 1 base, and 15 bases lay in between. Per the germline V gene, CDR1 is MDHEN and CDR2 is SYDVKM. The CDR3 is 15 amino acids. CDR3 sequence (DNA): TGTGCCAGCAGCGCTCCGGGACACGCGAACACTGAAGCTTTCTTT. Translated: CASSAPGHANTEAFF.

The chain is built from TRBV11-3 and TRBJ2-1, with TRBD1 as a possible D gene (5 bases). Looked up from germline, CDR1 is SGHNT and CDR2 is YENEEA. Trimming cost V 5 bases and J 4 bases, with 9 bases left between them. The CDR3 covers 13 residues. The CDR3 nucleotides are TGTGCCAGCAGCCCAGGGTTTTACAATGAGCAGTTCTTC. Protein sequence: CASSPGFYNEQFF.

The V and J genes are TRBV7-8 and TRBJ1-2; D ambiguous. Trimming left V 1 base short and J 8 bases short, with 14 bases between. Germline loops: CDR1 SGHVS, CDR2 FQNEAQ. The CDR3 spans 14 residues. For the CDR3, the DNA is TGTGCCAGCAGCTTAGATCACGGAGCCCGAGGCTACACCTTC. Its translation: CASSLDHGARGYTF. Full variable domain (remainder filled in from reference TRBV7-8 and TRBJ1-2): GAGVSQSPRYKVAKRGQDVALRCDPISGHVSLFWYQQALGQGPEFLTYFQNEAQLDKSGLPSDRFFAERPEGSVSTLKIQRTQQEDSAVYLCASSLDHGARGYTFGSGTRLTVV.

DNA for the CDR3: TGCACCAGCAGCCCGACGACTAGCGGACGCGAGCAGTACTTC. Its protein is CTSSPTTSGREQYF. This chain connects TRBV1 to TRBJ2-7; the D segment call TRBD2 is taken from the table without a DNA check. TRBV1 constitutes a pseudogene. This CDR3 is 14 amino acids long.

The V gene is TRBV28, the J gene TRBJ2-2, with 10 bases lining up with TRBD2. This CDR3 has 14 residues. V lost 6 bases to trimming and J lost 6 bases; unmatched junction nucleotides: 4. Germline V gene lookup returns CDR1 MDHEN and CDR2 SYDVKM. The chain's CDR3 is CASRLLAGAGELFF. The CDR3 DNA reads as TGTGCCAGCAGATTGCTAGCGGGAGCCGGGGAGCTGTTTTTT.

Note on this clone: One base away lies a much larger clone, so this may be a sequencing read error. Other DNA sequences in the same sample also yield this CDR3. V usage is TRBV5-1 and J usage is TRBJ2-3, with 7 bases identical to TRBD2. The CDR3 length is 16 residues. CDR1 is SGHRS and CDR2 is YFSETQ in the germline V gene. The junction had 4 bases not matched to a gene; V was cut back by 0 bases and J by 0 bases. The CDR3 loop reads CASSLGLAVSTDTQYF. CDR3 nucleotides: TGCGCCAGCAGCTTGGGACTAGCCGTTAGCACAGATACGCAGTATTTT.

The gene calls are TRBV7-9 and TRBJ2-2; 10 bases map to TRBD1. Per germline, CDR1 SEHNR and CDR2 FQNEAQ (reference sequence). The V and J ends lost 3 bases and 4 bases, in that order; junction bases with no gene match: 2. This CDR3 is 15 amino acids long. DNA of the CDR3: TGTGCCAGCAGCTTGGGACAGGGGAGCACCGGGGAGCTGTTTTTT. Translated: CASSLGQGSTGELFF.

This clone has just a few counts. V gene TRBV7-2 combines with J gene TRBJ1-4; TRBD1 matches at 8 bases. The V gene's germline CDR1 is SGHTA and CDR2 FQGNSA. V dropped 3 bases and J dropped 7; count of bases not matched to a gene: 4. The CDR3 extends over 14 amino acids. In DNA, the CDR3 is TGTGCCAGCAGCTTGCAGGGGGCGGGTGAAAAACTGTTTTTT. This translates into CASSLQGAGEKLFF.

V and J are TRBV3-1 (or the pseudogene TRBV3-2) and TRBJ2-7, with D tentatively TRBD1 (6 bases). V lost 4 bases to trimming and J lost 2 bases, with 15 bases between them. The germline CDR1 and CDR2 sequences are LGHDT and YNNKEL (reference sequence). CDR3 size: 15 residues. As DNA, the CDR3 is TGTGCCAGCAGCCCTCATCAGGGGTCTGCCTACGAGCAGTACTTC. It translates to CASSPHQGSAYEQYF.

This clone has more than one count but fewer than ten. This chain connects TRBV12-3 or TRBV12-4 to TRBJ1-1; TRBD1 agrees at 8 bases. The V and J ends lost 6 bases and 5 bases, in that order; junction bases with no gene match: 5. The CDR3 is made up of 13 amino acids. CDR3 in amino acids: CASRGQERTEAFF. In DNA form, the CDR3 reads TGTGCCAGCAGGGGACAGGAGAGAACTGAAGCTTTCTTT.

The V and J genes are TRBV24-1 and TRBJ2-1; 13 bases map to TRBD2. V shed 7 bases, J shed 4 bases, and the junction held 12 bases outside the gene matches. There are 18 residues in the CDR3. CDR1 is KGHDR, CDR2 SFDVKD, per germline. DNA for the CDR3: TGTGCCACCAGCCGGACTAGCGGGAGCATGAGGACTTACAATGAGCAGTTCTTC. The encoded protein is CATSRTSGSMRTYNEQFF.

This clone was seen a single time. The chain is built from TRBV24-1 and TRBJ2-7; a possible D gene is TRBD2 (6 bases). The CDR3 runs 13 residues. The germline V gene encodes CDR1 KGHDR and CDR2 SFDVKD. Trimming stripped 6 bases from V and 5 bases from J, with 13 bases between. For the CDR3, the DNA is TGTGCCACCAGTTCCGGGGGAAATCACGAGCAGTACTTC. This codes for CATSSGGNHEQYF.